The 16 T cell receptor beta chains below were found in one sample sequenced in a study of blood T cells in healthy people across ages. The authors ran a second PCR of about 6 to 12 cycles using a sample-barcoded 5' primer and a J-beta primer mix. TCRdb analysed the 5' RACE reads with MiXCR anew, one entry per CDR3 protein. The table lists fewer than 2,000,000 distinct CDR3 sequences, more than 35% of them singletons, with about 21% in the top ten. Sequencing was carried out using blood. Receptors originate from a human donor in good health.

The rearrangement links TRBV28 to TRBJ2-2, with a weak D call TRBD2 (6 bases). This CDR3 is 14 amino acids long. Germline values: CDR1 MDHEN, CDR2 SYDVKM. The V and J ends lost 8 bases and 6 bases respectively, with 16 bases between them. In nucleotides, the CDR3 is TGTGCCAGCTCTAATTTACGGGGGTCCGGGGAGCTGTTTTTT. Its protein is CASSNLRGSGELFF.

In this sample, this clonotype turned up a few times. The chain joins TRBV10-1 to TRBJ2-1; 10 positions agree with TRBD2. Germline trimming cut 6 bases from V and 0 bases from J; bases unmatched to any gene: 8. This CDR3 has 17 residues. In germline, CDR1 is WNHNN, CDR2 SYGVQD (reference sequence). The CDR3 loop reads CASRAVAGGSSYNEQFF. The CDR3 bases are TGCGCCAGCAGAGCGGTAGCGGGGGGATCCTCCTACAATGAGCAGTTCTTC.

This clonotype was found a few times. V gene TRBV7-2 combines with J gene TRBJ2-5; D gene unclear. Deletions cut 5 bases from V and 5 bases from J, with 6 bases between. The CDR3 runs to 11 residues. Per germline, CDR1 SGHTA and CDR2 FQGNSA. Written as DNA, the CDR3 is TGTGCCAGCAGCAATTTCGAGACCCAGTACTTC. Protein sequence: CASSNFETQYF.

In this sample, this clonotype turned up a few times. The CDR3 loop reads CATSRDRTAWEQYF. The CDR3, as DNA: TGTGCCACCAGCAGAGATAGGACAGCCTGGGAGCAGTACTTC. V gene TRBV15 combines with J gene TRBJ2-4; possible D gene TRBD1, 6 bases. This CDR3 spans 14 amino acids. In germline, CDR1 is LNHNV, CDR2 YYDKDF (reference sequence). V lost 0 bases, J lost 13 bases, and 16 bases lay in between. Filled out from reference TRBV15 and TRBJ2-4, the complete variable domain reads DAMVIQNPRYQVTQFGKPVTLSCSQTLNHNVMYWYQQKSSQAPKLLFHYYDKDFNNEADTPDNFQSRRPNTSFCFLDIRSPGLGDTAMYLCATSRDRTAWEQYFGAGTRLSVL.

The genes are TRBV20-1 and TRBJ2-6, with 7 nucleotides matching TRBD1. Per germline, CDR1 DFQATT and CDR2 SNEGSKA (reference sequence). The CDR3 extends over 19 amino acids. Trimming at V came to 3 bases and at J to 0 bases, leaving 14 bases not matched to a gene. This CDR3 is CSASADRFPFYSGANVLTF. As DNA, the CDR3 is TGCAGTGCTAGTGCGGACAGGTTTCCCTTCTACTCTGGGGCCAACGTCCTGACTTTC.

The rearrangement joins TRBV5-1 to TRBJ2-7; 9 positions match TRBD1. CDR1 and CDR2 (germline): SGHRS, YFSETQ. This CDR3 region has 17 residues. J gave up 2 bases and V 0 bases, and 9 bases lay outside the gene matches. CDR3 nucleotide sequence: TGCGCCAGCAGCTTGGGAGACAGGGGGAAAGCCCCCTACGAGCAGTACTTC. Its translation is CASSLGDRGKAPYEQYF.

Details on this clonotype: At one of its ends the junction is not consistent with the germline gene, which may arise from a read error. V gene TRBV5-1 combines with J gene TRBJ1-2, with D maybe TRBD1 (5 bases). The CDR3 extends over 15 amino acids. Germline loops: CDR1 SGHRS, CDR2 YFSETQ. The CDR3 DNA sequence: TGCGCCGGCAGCCCAACGGTGGGGGACAACTATGGCTACACCTTC. Translated: CAGSPTVGDNYGYTF. Looking up the rest from reference TRBV5-1 and TRBJ1-2 gives the full variable domain: KAGVTQTPRYLIKTRGQQVTLSCSPISGHRSVSWYQQTPGQGLQFLFEYFSETQRNKGNFPGRFSGRQFSNSRSEMNVSTLELGDSALYLCAGSPTVGDNYGYTFGSGTRLTVV.

This chain uses TRBV11-2 with TRBJ2-3; D remains ambiguous. Germline V gives CDR1 SGHAT, CDR2 FQNNGV. With 0 bases removed from V and 5 bases from J, the gap between germline ends came to 12 bases. The CDR3 is 15 residues long. DNA of the CDR3: TGTGCCAGCAGCTTAGATTTGGCTGGCCGAGATACGCAGTATTTT. Protein sequence: CASSLDLAGRDTQYF. The full variable domain, rest sourced from reference TRBV11-2 and TRBJ2-3, is EAGVAQSPRYKIIEKRQSVAFWCNPISGHATLYWYQQILGQGPKLLIQFQNNGVVDDSQLPKDRFSAERLKGVDSTLKIQPAKLEDSAVYLCASSLDLAGRDTQYFGPGTRLTVL.

V is TRBV7-8 and J is TRBJ1-4, with unresolved D. V lost 1 base and J lost 7, with 19 bases in between. CDR3 length: 17 residues. Germline CDR1 reads SGHVS; CDR2 reads FQNEAQ. The CDR3 region has the DNA TGTGCCAGCAGCTTAGTGGGGATGGGTCTAGAGGGTGAAAAACTGTTTTTT. This gives the protein CASSLVGMGLEGEKLFF.

Turning to this clonotype: Its ends do not fully match the called genes, so a read error is possible. This sequence joins TRBV12-3 or TRBV12-4 and TRBJ2-5; D not certain. TRBJ2-7 matches the DNA end more closely, so the J call is doubtful. The CDR3 consists of 12 residues. CDR3 sequence: CAGSAPGNEQYF. CDR3 DNA: TGTGCCGGCAGTGCTCCCGGCAACGAGCAGTACTTC.

This clonotype has more than one count but fewer than ten. This chain links TRBV20-1 with TRBJ2-1, with 11 bases aligning to TRBD2. The CDR3 loop spans 15 amino acids. The germline V gene has CDR1 DFQATT and CDR2 SNEGSKA (reference sequence). V was clipped by 6 bases and J by 4 bases; unmatched bases: 8. The CDR3 DNA follows: TGCAGTGCCCCAAAGGGGACTAGCGGATACAATGAGCAGTTCTTC. Translating it yields CSAPKGTSGYNEQFF.

This clonotype was counted many times. This chain links TRBV2 with TRBJ1-5; TRBD1 agrees at 7 bases. The V segment lost 5 bases and the J segment 7 bases; nucleotides outside the gene matches: 8. The CDR3 is made up of 14 amino acids. The V gene's germline CDR1 is SNHLY and CDR2 FYNNEI. CDR3 coding DNA: TGTGCCAGCAGTTTTTCGGACAGGCGCCAGCCCCAGCATTTT. This codes for CASSFSDRRQPQHF.

The chain is built from TRBV12-3 or TRBV12-4 and TRBJ1-2, with D uncertain. This CDR3 has 13 residues. Trimming took 4 bases from V and 4 from J, leaving 10 bases between them. In DNA form, the CDR3 reads TGTGCCAGCAGTTATAACAGTGCCTATGGCTACACCTTC. It encodes CASSYNSAYGYTF.

The V call is TRBV5-6, the J call TRBJ2-5, with 9 positions matching TRBD2. The CDR3 loop spans 16 amino acids. Germline V CDR1 and CDR2: SGHDT, YYEEEE. J gave up 11 bases and V 2 bases, and 16 bases lay outside the gene matches. CDR3 sequence: CASSFLASGVGNEQYF. CDR3 DNA: TGTGCCAGCAGCTTCCTAGCTAGCGGGGTAGGTAATGAGCAGTACTTC.

In the case of this clonotype: The junction shows a germline mismatch at one end, possibly a read error. The rearrangement joins TRBV27 to TRBJ2-3; 9 nucleotides line up with TRBD2. Per germline, CDR1 MNHEY and CDR2 SMNVEV (reference sequence). The CDR3 covers 16 residues. The CDR3 coding sequence is TGTGCCAGCAGTTTGATGGCGGGGGGGAGCACAGATGCGCAGTATTTT. This translates into CASSLMAGGSTDAQYF.

The chain is built from TRBV29-1 and TRBJ1-1; a possible D gene is TRBD1 (5 bases). Trimming removed 5 bases from V and 4 bases from J, with 8 bases in between. The CDR3 is 11 amino acids. Germline V gene sequence: CDR1 SQVTM, CDR2 ANQGSEA. The CDR3 reads CSVKGTTEAFF. The CDR3 DNA is TGCAGCGTTAAAGGGACCACTGAAGCTTTCTTT.